The 14 T cell receptor beta chains in this list originate from one sample, sequenced in a study of graft-versus-host responses after intestinal transplantation. Assay used: immunoSEQ multiplex PCR; TCRdb lists only in-frame clones, some missing. The sample records 60,000 to 70,000 clones, around nine tenths being singletons. Lymphocytes from graft epithelium and lamina propria were isolated. This specimen consisted of ileum tissue, obtained less than 400 days after transplant. These receptors originate from a human patient who received an intestinal transplant, so some T cells may come from the graft donor.

The chain couples TRBV12-5 to TRBJ1-2, with D perhaps matching TRBD1 (6 bases). Trimming shortened V by 1 base and J by 0 bases, and 18 bases separated the two germline ends. This CDR3 has 18 residues. The germline CDR1 and CDR2 sequences are LGHNT and FRNRAP. The CDR3 loop reads CASGLGPIRDTTNYGYTF. CDR3 DNA: TGTGCTAGTGGTTTGGGACCCATTCGGGACACTACTAACTATGGCTACACCTTC.

The rearrangement joins TRBV27 to TRBJ2-7, with 13 bases matching TRBD2. The V gene's germline CDR1 is MNHEY and CDR2 SMNVEV (reference sequence). V dropped 5 bases and J dropped 3; count of bases not matched to a gene: 7. The CDR3 runs to 16 residues. The CDR3 bases are TGTGCCAGCAGTCCTCTCGGGACTAGCGGGGACTACGAGCAGTACTTC. This sequence encodes CASSPLGTSGDYEQYF.

The V call is TRBV4-1, the J call TRBJ2-3; 14 bases line up with TRBD2. Germline V CDR1 and CDR2: MGHRA, YSYEKL. There are 17 residues in the CDR3. Losses at the gene ends were 8 bases for V and 1 base for J; bases not matched to a gene: 8. The CDR3 reads CASGTSGGFLGTDTQYF. The CDR3 bases are TGCGCCAGCGGGACTAGCGGGGGATTTTTGGGCACAGATACGCAGTATTTT.

This sequence joins TRBV9 and TRBJ2-3; maybe TRBD2 (6 bases). Germline V CDR1 and CDR2: SGDLS, YYNGEE. The CDR3 is 15 residues long. Between the trimmed V and J ends, which lost 3 bases and 2 bases, there was a span of 13 bases. The chain's CDR3 is CASSGFSGHTDTQYF. CDR3 DNA sequence: TGTGCCAGCAGCGGCTTTAGCGGACACACAGATACGCAGTATTTT.

This clone showed up just once. This chain links TRBV27 with TRBJ2-5, with 7 bases aligning to TRBD1. TRBJ2-7 explains the end of the DNA better; the J call may be wrong. This CDR3 contains 14 residues. Germline CDR1 is MNHEY and CDR2 is SMNVEV (reference sequence). DNA for the CDR3: TGTGCCAGCAGTCCCAGGGGGAACCTTTACGAGCAGTACTTC. Translating it yields CASSPRGNLYEQYF.

V usage is TRBV7-9 and J usage is TRBJ1-1; D ambiguous. Germline V CDR1 and CDR2: SEHNR, FQNEAQ (reference sequence). The CDR3 runs 13 residues. Trimming stripped 2 bases from V and 7 bases from J, with 11 bases between. CDR3 region: CASSLTKSGEAFF. As DNA, the CDR3 is TGTGCCAGCAGCTTAACGAAATCGGGTGAAGCTTTCTTT.

The rearrangement uses TRBV7-2 and TRBJ1-5; D remains ambiguous. The CDR3 length is 13 residues. The germline gives CDR1 SGHTA, CDR2 FQGNSA. V was clipped by 2 bases and J by 0 bases, with 2 bases between them. CDR3 residues: CASSLSSNQPQHF. CDR3 nucleotide sequence: TGTGCCAGCAGCTTAAGTAGCAATCAGCCCCAGCATTTT.

This chain uses TRBV4-1 with TRBJ1-5; D unresolved. Per germline, CDR1 MGHRA and CDR2 YSYEKL. This CDR3 is 14 amino acids long. Trimming took 1 base from V and 3 from J, leaving 7 bases between them. CDR3: CASSQGRNNQPQHF. CDR3 DNA: TGCGCCAGCAGCCAAGGCAGAAACAATCAGCCCCAGCATTTT.

This clone was seen only a few times. This chain uses TRBV14 with TRBJ1-1; 11 bases align to TRBD1. Germline V gene sequence: CDR1 SGHDN, CDR2 FVKESK. The V segment lost 1 base and the J segment 5 bases; nucleotides outside the gene matches: 9. The CDR3 runs to 17 residues. The CDR3 reads CASSQGSGQGARTEAFF. Written as DNA, the CDR3 is TGTGCCAGCAGCCAAGGAAGTGGACAGGGGGCGAGGACTGAAGCTTTCTTT.

The V and J genes are TRBV28 and TRBJ2-5, with 9 bases aligning to TRBD2. The J call may not be correct, given that the DNA end is closer to TRBJ2-7. CDR1 MDHEN and CDR2 SYDVKM come from the germline V gene. The CDR3 sequence is 12 residues long. In DNA form, the CDR3 reads TGTGCCAGCGGTAGCGGGAGCTACGAGCAGTACTTC. Protein: CASGSGSYEQYF.

The chain employs TRBV29-1 and TRBJ2-3, with D maybe TRBD1 (7 bases). The CDR3 runs to 13 residues. The V end was cut by 0 bases, the J end by 5 bases, with 9 bases between. From germline, CDR1 is SQVTM and CDR2 ANQGSEA. For the CDR3, the DNA is TGCAGCGTTGAAGATCAGGGGGGAGATACGCAGTATTTT. This sequence encodes CSVEDQGGDTQYF.

The V call is TRBV27, the J call TRBJ2-7; 9 bases line up with TRBD1. There are 15 residues in the CDR3. CDR1 and CDR2 (germline): MNHEY, SMNVEV (reference sequence). J lost 5 bases, V lost 7 bases, and 12 bases had no gene match. CDR3 region: CASTPNADRGHEQYF. CDR3 in DNA: TGTGCCAGCACCCCGAACGCGGACAGGGGTCACGAGCAGTACTTC.

The genes are TRBV11-3 and TRBJ2-5; 8 positions agree with TRBD2. The germline V gene has CDR1 SGHNT and CDR2 YENEEA. The ends lost 1 base at V and 2 bases at J; junction bases unmatched: 0. The CDR3 extends over 14 amino acids. The CDR3 DNA sequence: TGTGCCAGCAGCTTAGCGGGGGGGCAAGAGACCCAGTACTTC. Translation gives CASSLAGGQETQYF.

The V gene is TRBV4-1, the J gene TRBJ1-6, with 11 bases aligning to TRBD1. Germline CDR1 is MGHRA and CDR2 is YSYEKL. The ends lost 1 base at V and 9 bases at J; junction bases unmatched: 11. There are 18 residues in the CDR3. CDR3 amino acids: CASSQVLDRGRRASPLHF. The CDR3 DNA reads as TGCGCCAGCAGCCAAGTCCTGGACAGGGGGCGCAGGGCTTCACCCCTCCACTTT.